This TCR delta chain came from a study of gamma-delta T cells after stem cell transplantation. Concerning this clone: A read error likely explains why the TCRdb protein, taken from a much larger clone, differs from this DNA's translation at residue 13; the protein shown is translated from the DNA.

TCRdb re-called clones from the RT-PCR reads using CATT. The data show roughly 2,100 delta-chain clones, with approximately 3% seen just once and 21% held by the top ten. The CDR3 extends over 19 amino acids. Germline CDR1 GEAIGNYY, CDR2 EKD. The sequence came from a human donor. It is not recorded whose cells these are; they may come from a transplant donor. The sequencing sample was made of gamma-delta T cells. V usage is TRDV2 and J usage is TRDJ3; 12 bases map to TRDD3. The CDR3 loop is CACDTILGDTSWGTRQMFF. The DNA of the CDR3 is TGTGCCTGTGACACAATACTGGGGGATACCTCCTGGGGCACCCGACAGATGTTTTTC.